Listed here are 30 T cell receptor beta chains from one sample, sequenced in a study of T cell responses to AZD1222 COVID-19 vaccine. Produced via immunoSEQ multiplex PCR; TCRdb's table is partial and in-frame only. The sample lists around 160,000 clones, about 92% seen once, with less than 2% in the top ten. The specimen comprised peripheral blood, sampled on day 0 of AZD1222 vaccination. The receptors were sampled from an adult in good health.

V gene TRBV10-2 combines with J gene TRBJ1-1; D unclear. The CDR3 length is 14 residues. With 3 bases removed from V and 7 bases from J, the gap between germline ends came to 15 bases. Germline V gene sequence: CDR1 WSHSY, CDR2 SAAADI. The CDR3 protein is CASSDTTAGGEAFF. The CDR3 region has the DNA TGCGCCAGCAGTGATACTACTGCAGGAGGTGAAGCTTTCTTT.

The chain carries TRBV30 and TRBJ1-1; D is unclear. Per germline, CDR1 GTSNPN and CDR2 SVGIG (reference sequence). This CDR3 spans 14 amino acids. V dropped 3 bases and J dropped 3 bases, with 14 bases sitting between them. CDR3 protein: CAWSPGLRDTEAFF. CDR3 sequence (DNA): TGTGCCTGGAGCCCCGGACTGCGGGACACTGAAGCTTTCTTT.

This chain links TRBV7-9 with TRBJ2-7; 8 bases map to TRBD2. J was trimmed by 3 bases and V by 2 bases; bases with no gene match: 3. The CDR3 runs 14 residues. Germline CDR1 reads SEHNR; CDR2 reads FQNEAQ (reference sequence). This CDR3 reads CASSLTGTSYEQYF. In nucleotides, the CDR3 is TGTGCCAGCAGCTTAACCGGGACTAGCTACGAGCAGTACTTC. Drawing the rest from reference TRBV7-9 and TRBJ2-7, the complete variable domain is DTGVSQNPRHKITKRGQNVTFRCDPISEHNRLYWYRQTLGQGPEFLTYFQNEAQLEKSRLLSDRFSAERPKGSFSTLEIQRTEQGDSAMYLCASSLTGTSYEQYFGPGTRLTVT.

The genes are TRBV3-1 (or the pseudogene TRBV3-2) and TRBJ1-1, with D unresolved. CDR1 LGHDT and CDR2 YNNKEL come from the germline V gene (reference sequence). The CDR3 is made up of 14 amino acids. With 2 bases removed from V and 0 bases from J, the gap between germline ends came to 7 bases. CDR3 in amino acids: CASSQLGVNTEAFF. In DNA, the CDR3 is TGTGCCAGCAGCCAACTTGGGGTGAACACTGAAGCTTTCTTT.

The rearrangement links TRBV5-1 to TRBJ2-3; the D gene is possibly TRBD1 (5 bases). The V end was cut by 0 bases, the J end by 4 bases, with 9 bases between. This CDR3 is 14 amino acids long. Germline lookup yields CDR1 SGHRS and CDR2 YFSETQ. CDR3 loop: CASSLGGSSDTQYF. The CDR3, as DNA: TGCGCCAGCAGCTTGGGGGGCAGTTCAGATACGCAGTATTTT.

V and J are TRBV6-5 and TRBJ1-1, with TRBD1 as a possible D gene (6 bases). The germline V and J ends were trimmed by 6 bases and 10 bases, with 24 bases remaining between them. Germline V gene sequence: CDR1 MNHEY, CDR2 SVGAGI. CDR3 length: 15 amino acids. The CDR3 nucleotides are TGTGCCAGCAGCTCGTTCCGGGACAAAAGGTCTAGAGCTTTCTTT. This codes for CASSSFRDKRSRAFF.

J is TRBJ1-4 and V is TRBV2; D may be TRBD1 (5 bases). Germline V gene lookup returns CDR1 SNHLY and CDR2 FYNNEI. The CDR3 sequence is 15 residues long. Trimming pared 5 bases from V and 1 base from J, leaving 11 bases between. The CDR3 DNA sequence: TGTGCCAGCAGTCCGGTGAGGGGAACTAATGAAAAACTGTTTTTT. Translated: CASSPVRGTNEKLFF.

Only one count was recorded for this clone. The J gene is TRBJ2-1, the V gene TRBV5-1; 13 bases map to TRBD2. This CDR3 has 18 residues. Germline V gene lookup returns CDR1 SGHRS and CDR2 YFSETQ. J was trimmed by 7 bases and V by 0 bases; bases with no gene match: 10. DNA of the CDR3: TGCGCCAGCAGCTTGGAGACTAGCGGGAGGTCCGGGGGGAATGAGCAGTTCTTC. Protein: CASSLETSGRSGGNEQFF.

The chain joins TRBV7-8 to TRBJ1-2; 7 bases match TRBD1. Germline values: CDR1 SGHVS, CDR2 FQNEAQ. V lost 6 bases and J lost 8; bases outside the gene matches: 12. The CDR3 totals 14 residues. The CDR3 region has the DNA TGTGCCAGCAGGGACCACAGGGGATTGAGCGGCTACACCTTC. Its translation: CASRDHRGLSGYTF.

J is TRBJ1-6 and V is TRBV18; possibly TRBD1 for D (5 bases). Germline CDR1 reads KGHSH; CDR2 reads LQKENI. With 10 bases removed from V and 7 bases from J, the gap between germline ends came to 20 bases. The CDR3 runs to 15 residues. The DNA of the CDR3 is TGTGCCACCACCTCGAGGGGAGGGCGGAATTCACCCCTCCACTTT. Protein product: CATTSRGGRNSPLHF.

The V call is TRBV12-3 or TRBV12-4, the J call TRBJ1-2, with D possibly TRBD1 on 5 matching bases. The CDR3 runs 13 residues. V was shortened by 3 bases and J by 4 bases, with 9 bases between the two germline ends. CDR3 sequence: CASSLTVFYGYTF. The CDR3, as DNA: TGTGCCAGCAGTTTGACAGTTTTCTATGGCTACACCTTC.

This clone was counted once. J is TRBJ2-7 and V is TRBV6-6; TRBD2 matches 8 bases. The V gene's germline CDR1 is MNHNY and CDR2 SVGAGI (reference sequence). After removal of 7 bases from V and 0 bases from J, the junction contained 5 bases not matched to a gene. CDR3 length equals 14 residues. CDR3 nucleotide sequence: TGTGCCAGCACCCCGGGGGGGGTCTCCTACGAGCAGTACTTC. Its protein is CASTPGGVSYEQYF.

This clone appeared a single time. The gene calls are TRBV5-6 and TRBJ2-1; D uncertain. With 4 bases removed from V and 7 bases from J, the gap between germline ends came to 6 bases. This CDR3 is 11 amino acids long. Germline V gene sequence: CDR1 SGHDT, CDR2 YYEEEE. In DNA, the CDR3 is TGTGCCAGCAGCCTTAGTAATGAGCAGTTCTTC. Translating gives CASSLSNEQFF.

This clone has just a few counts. The chain's CDR3 is CASSSSTGGVGNQPQHF. The DNA of the CDR3 is TGTGCCAGTAGCTCCAGCACAGGCGGGGTTGGCAATCAGCCCCAGCATTTT. The genes are TRBV19 and TRBJ1-5; D might be TRBD1 (5 bases). V lost 6 bases and J lost 2, with 20 bases in between. This CDR3 contains 17 residues. Germline CDR1 LNHDA, CDR2 SQIVND (reference sequence).

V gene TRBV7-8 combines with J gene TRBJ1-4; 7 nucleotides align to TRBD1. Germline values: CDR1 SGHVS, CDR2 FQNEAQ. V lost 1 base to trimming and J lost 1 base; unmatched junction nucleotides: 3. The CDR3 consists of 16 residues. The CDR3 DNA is TGTGCCAGCAGCTTAGGACAGGGAGGAACTAATGAAAAACTGTTTTTT. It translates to CASSLGQGGTNEKLFF. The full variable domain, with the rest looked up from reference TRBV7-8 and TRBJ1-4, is GAGVSQSPRYKVAKRGQDVALRCDPISGHVSLFWYQQALGQGPEFLTYFQNEAQLDKSGLPSDRFFAERPEGSVSTLKIQRTQQEDSAVYLCASSLGQGGTNEKLFFGSGTQLSVL.

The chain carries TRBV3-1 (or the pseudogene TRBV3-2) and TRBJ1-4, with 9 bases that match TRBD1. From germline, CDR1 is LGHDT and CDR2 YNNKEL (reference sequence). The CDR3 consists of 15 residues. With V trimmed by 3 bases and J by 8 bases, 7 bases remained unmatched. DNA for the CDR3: TGTGCCAGCAGCCAGTCGGGACAGGGCGGCGAAAAACTGTTTTTT. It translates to CASSQSGQGGEKLFF.

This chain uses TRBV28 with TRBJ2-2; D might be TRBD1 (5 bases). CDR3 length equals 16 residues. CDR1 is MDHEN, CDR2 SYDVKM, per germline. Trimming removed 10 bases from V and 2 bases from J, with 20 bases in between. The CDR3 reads CATYFAGKGNTGELFF. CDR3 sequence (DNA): TGTGCCACATACTTCGCAGGGAAGGGAAACACCGGGGAGCTGTTTTTT.

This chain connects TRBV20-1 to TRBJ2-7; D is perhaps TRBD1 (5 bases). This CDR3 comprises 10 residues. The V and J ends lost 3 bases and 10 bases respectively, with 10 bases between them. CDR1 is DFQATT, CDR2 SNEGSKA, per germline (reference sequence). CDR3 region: CSARQGFQYF. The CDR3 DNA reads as TGCAGTGCTAGGCAGGGTTTTCAGTACTTC.

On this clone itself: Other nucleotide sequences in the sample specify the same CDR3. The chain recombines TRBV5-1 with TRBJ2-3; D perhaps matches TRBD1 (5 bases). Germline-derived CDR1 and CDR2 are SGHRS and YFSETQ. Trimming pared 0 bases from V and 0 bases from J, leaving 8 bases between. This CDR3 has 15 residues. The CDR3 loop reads CASSLGQTSTDTQYF. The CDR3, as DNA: TGCGCCAGCAGCTTGGGACAGACAAGCACAGATACGCAGTATTTT.

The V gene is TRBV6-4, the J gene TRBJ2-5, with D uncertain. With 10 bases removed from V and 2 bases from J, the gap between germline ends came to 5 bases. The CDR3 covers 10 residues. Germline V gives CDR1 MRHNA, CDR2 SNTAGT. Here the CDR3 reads CANNQETQYF. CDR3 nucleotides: TGTGCCAACAATCAAGAGACCCAGTACTTC.

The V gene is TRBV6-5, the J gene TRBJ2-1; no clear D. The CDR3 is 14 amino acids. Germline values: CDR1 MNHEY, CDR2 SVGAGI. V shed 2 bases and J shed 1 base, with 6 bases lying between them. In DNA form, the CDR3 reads TGTGCCAGCAGTTACATCGGTTCCTACAATGAGCAGTTCTTC. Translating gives CASSYIGSYNEQFF.

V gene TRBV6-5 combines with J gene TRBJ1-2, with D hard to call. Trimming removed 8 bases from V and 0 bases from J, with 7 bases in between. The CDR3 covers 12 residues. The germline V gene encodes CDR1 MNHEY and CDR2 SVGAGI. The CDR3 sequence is CASPTPNYGYTF. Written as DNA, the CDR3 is TGTGCCAGCCCGACACCTAACTATGGCTACACCTTC.

The CDR3 reads CASSQTVTNEKLFF. In DNA form, the CDR3 reads TGTGCCAGCAGCCAGACAGTAACTAATGAAAAACTGTTTTTT. The rearrangement uses TRBV5-6 and TRBJ1-4, with a tentative D call TRBD1 (5 bases). Germline CDR1 SGHDT, CDR2 YYEEEE. Trimming removed 4 bases from V and 1 base from J, with 8 bases in between. The CDR3 spans 14 residues.

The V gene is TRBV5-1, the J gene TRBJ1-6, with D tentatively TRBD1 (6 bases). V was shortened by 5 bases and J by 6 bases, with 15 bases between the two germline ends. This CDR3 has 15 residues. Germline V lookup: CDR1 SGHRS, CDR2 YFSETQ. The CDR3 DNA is TGCGCCAGCAGGCCACAAACAGGGACTAATTCACCCCTCCACTTT. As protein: CASRPQTGTNSPLHF. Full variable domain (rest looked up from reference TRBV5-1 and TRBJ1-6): KAGVTQTPRYLIKTRGQQVTLSCSPISGHRSVSWYQQTPGQGLQFLFEYFSETQRNKGNFPGRFSGRQFSNSRSEMNVSTLELGDSALYLCASRPQTGTNSPLHFGNGTRLTVT.

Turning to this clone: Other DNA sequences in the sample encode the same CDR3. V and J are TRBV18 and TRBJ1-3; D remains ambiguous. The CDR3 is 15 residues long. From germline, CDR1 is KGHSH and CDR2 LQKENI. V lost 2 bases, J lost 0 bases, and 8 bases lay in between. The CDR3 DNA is TGTGCCAGCTCACCAAGTGGAACCTCTGGAAACACCATATATTTT. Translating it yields CASSPSGTSGNTIYF.

The chain's CDR3 is CATSEGTGNQPQHF. CDR3 in DNA: TGTGCCACCAGTGAAGGGACGGGCAATCAGCCCCAGCATTTT. The chain has TRBV24-1 and TRBJ1-5, with D possibly TRBD1 on 5 matching bases. The V and J ends lost 4 bases and 2 bases respectively, with 8 bases between them. The CDR3 has 14 amino acids. Looked up from germline, CDR1 is KGHDR and CDR2 is SFDVKD.

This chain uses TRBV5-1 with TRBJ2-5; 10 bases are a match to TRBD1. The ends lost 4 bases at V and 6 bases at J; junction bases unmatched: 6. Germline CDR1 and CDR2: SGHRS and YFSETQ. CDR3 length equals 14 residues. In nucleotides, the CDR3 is TGCGCCAGCAGCCAAGGACAGGGGGGGAAGACCCAGTACTTC. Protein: CASSQGQGGKTQYF.

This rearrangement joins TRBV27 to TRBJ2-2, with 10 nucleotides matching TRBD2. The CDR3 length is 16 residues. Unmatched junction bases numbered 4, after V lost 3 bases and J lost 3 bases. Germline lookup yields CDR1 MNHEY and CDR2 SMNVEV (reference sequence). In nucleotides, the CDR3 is TGTGCCAGCAGTTTCAGCGGGAGGGTGGACACCGGGGAGCTGTTTTTT. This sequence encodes CASSFSGRVDTGELFF.

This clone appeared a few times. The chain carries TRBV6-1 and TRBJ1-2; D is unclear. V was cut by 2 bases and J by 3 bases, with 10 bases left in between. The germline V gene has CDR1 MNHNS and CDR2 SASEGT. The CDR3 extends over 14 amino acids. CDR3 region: CASSERYGDYGYTF. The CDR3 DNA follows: TGTGCCAGCAGTGAAAGGTACGGGGACTATGGCTACACCTTC.

CDR3 DNA: TGTGCCAGTACCCCCCGGGACAGGGTCTATGGCTACACCTTC. This sequence encodes CASTPRDRVYGYTF. The rearrangement joins TRBV19 to TRBJ1-2, with 9 bases aligning to TRBD1. The CDR3 has 14 amino acids. V was pared by 7 bases and J by 4 bases, with 7 bases of the junction left unmatched. Germline values: CDR1 LNHDA, CDR2 SQIVND (reference sequence).